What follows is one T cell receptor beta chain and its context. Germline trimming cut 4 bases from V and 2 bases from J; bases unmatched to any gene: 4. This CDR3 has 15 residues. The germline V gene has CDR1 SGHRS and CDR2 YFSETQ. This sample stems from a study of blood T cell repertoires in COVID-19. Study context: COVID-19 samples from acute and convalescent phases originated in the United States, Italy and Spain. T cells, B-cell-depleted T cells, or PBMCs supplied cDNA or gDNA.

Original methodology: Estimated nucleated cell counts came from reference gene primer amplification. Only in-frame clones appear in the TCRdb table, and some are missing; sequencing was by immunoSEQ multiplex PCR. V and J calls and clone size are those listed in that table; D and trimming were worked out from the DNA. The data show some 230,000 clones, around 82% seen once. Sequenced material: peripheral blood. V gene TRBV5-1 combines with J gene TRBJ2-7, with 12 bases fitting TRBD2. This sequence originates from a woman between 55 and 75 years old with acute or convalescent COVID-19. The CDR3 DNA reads TGCGCCAGCAGCCTAGCGGGGGGGCCCGCCTACGAGCAGTACTTC. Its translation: CASSLAGGPAYEQYF.